This is a list of T cell receptor beta chains from one sample in a study of blood T cell repertoires in COVID-19. The data were produced by immunoSEQ multiplex PCR, yet TCRdb's version contains in-frame clones alone and is incomplete. The sample contains about 360,000 clones, around 87% of which appear only once. Sequenced input: peripheral blood. These receptors all stem from a human donor in a cohort sampled during active COVID-19. Each CDR3 is given with its conserved first and last residue. The D gene is left open where the match is weak. Not all rows give a size; the values are once, few, many and, for expanded clones, a class.

size	length	J	V	D	DNA	CDR3
-	12	TRBJ1-4	TRBV19	-	TGTGCCAGTGGGCGAACTAATGAAAAACTGTTTTTT	CASGRTNEKLFF
once	17	TRBJ2-2	TRBV7-3	TRBD2	TGTGCCAGCAGCCCCCCTGGCGGGGGGACGAACACCGGGGAGCTGTTTTTT	CASSPPGGGTNTGELFF
-	17	TRBJ2-2	TRBV5-1	TRBD2	TGCGCCAGCAGCTTGTTCGGGCTAGCGGGAGACACCGGGGAGCTGTTTTTT	CASSLFGLAGDTGELFF
-	16	TRBJ1-6	TRBV30	-	TGTGCCTGGAGAAGGGCAACGGGGTCCTATAATTCACCCCTCCACTTT	CAWRRATGSYNSPLHF
-	12	TRBJ1-5	TRBV28	-	TGTGCCAGCAGTTTCTCTTATCAGCCCCAGCATTTT	CASSFSYQPQHF
-	13	TRBJ2-5	TRBV18	-	TGTGCCAGCTCACCACCCCGCCGGGAGACCCAGTACTTC	CASSPPRRETQYF
-	16	TRBJ1-5	TRBV6-5	-	TGTGCCAGCAGTTCCTCCGCGACAGCTTCCAATCAGCCCCAGCATTTT	CASSSSATASNQPQHF
-	15	TRBJ2-3	TRBV5-1	TRBD1	TGCGCCAGCAGTTGGGCCGGACAGGTCCCAGATACGCAGTATTTT	CASSWAGQVPDTQYF
few	16	TRBJ2-1	TRBV12-1	-	TGTGCCAGCAGCTTTGGCGGCCGGGACTACGACAATGAGCAGTTCTTC	CASSFGGRDYDNEQFF
-	16	TRBJ2-3	TRBV15	TRBD1	TGTGCCACCAGCCGTAGGACAGGGCTTAGCACAGATACGCAGTATTTT	CATSRRTGLSTDTQYF
-	16	TRBJ1-4	TRBV27	-	TGTGCCAGCAGTTTATCGATATTTGCGGAGGGGGAAAAACTGTTTTTT	CASSLSIFAEGEKLFF
-	20	TRBJ2-2	TRBV18	TRBD2	TGTGCCAGCTCAACTGTACCACTAGCGGGCCTACTGACTAACACCGGGGAGCTGTTTTTT	CASSTVPLAGLLTNTGELFF
-	14	TRBJ1-6	TRBV6-5	TRBD1	TGTGCCAGCAGTCCCGGGACAGGCTATTCACCCCTCCACTTT	CASSPGTGYSPLHF
-	15	TRBJ1-2	TRBV5-4	TRBD1	TGTGCCAGCAGCTCCGGGACAGGGACTAACTATGGCTACACCTTC	CASSSGTGTNYGYTF
-	15	TRBJ2-1	TRBV5-4	-	TGTGCCAGCAGCCGCCCCCGGAGCTCCTACAATGAGCAGTTCTTC	CASSRPRSSYNEQFF
-	14	TRBJ2-7	TRBV11-1	-	TGTGCCAGCAGCTTAGCGGGGCTTCTAAGGGAGCAGTACTTC	CASSLAGLLREQYF
-	15	TRBJ2-5	TRBV5-1	TRBD1	TGCGCCAGCAGTCGTCCCGGACAGGGCCAAGAGACCCAGTACTTC	CASSRPGQGQETQYF
-	16	TRBJ2-6	TRBV30	-	TGTGCCTGGAGTCAGGACATAACCTCTGGGGCCAACGTCCTGACTTTC	CAWSQDITSGANVLTF
-	14	TRBJ1-1	TRBV18	TRBD1	TGTGCCAGCTCACAACAGGGGGACGGCACTGAAGCTTTCTTT	CASSQQGDGTEAFF
-	17	TRBJ2-7	TRBV27	-	TGTGCCAGCAGTTTAGGTGGGCTAGCCGGAATCTCCTACGAGCAGTACTTC	CASSLGGLAGISYEQYF
-	15	TRBJ2-7	TRBV6-5	TRBD2	TGTGCCAGCAACGATGAGCGGGGGGTACCCTACGAGCAGTACTTC	CASNDERGVPYEQYF
-	16	TRBJ2-1	TRBV9	TRBD2	TGTGCCAGCAGCGTAGGGATAGCGGGGGGCTTCAATGAGCAGTTCTTC	CASSVGIAGGFNEQFF
-	12	TRBJ2-7	TRBV5-1	-	TGCGCCAGCAGCTTTAACGGTTACGAGCAGTACTTC	CASSFNGYEQYF
-	15	TRBJ2-3	TRBV20-1	-	TGCAGTGCTAGTTCGGACACCTGGGGCACAGATACGCAGTATTTT	CSASSDTWGTDTQYF
once	15	TRBJ2-5	TRBV15	-	TGTGCCACCAGCAGAGATAATAGCGAGCGTCTGACCCAGTACTTC	CATSRDNSERLTQYF
few	13	TRBJ1-1	TRBV2	-	TGTGCCAGCAGAGCGGGCCCGGGGACTGAAGCTTTCTTT	CASRAGPGTEAFF
-	13	TRBJ1-6	TRBV27	-	TGTGCCAGCATGCAGGGTCTAAATTCACCCCTCCACTTT	CASMQGLNSPLHF
-	16	TRBJ2-2	TRBV10-3	TRBD1	TGTGCCATCAGAGTACACAGGGGGGAAGACACCGGGGAGCTGTTTTTT	CAIRVHRGEDTGELFF
-	14	TRBJ2-7	TRBV27	-	TGTGCCAGCAGCCGGAGGCCCTACTCCTACGAGCAGTACTTC	CASSRRPYSYEQYF
-	12	TRBJ1-1	TRBV2	-	TGTGCCAGCAGGGTAGTATACACTGAAGCTTTCTTT	CASRVVYTEAFF
-	14	TRBJ1-2	TRBV5-1	TRBD1	TGCGCCAGCAGCTTGGACCCACAGGGGTATGGCTACACCTTC	CASSLDPQGYGYTF
-	11	TRBJ2-1	TRBV30	-	TGTGCCTGGAGACAGGCCAATGAGCAGTTCTTC	CAWRQANEQFF
-	16	TRBJ2-3	TRBV19	-	TGTGCCAGTAGTATGGGGTCGGGAGTTAGCACAGATACGCAGTATTTT	CASSMGSGVSTDTQYF